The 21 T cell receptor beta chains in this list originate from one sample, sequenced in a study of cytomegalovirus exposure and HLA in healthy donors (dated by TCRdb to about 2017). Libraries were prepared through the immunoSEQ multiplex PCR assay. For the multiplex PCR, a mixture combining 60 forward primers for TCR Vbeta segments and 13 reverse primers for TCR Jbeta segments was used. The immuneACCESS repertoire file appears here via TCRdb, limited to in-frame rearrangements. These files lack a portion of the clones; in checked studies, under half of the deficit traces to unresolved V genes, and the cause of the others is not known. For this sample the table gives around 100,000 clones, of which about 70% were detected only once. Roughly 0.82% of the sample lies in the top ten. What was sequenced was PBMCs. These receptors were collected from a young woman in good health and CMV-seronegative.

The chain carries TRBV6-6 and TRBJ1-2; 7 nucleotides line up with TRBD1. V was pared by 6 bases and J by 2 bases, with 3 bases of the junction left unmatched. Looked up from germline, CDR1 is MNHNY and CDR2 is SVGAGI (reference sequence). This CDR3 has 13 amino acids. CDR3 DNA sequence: TGTGCCAGCAGCGTGGGACAGAACTATGGCTACACCTTC. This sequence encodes CASSVGQNYGYTF.

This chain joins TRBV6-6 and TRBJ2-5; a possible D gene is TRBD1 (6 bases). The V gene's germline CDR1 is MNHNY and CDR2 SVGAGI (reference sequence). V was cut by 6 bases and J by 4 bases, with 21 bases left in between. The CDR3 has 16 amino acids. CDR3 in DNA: TGTGCCAGCAGACCTACCCCGCCCTCAGGGGTAGAGACCCAGTACTTC. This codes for CASRPTPPSGVETQYF.

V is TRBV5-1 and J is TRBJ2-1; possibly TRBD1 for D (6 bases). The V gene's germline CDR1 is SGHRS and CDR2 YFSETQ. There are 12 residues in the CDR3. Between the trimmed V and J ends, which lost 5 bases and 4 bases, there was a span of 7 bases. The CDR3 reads CASRGQYNEQFF. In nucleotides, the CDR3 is TGCGCCAGCAGGGGACAATACAATGAGCAGTTCTTC. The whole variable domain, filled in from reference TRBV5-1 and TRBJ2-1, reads KAGVTQTPRYLIKTRGQQVTLSCSPISGHRSVSWYQQTPGQGLQFLFEYFSETQRNKGNFPGRFSGRQFSNSRSEMNVSTLELGDSALYLCASRGQYNEQFFGPGTRLTVL.

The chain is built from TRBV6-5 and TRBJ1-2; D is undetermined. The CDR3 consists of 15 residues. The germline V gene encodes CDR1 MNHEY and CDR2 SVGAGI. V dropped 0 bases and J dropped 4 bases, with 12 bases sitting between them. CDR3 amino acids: CASSYSNTGSYGYTF. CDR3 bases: TGTGCCAGCAGTTACTCGAATACGGGGAGCTATGGCTACACCTTC.

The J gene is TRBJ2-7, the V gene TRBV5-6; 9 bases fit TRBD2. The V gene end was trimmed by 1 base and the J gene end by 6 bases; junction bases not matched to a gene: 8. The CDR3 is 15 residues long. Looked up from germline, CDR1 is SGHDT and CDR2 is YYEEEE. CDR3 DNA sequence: TGTGCCAGCAGCTTGCCCGGGACTAGCTCTACCGAGCAGTACTTC. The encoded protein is CASSLPGTSSTEQYF.

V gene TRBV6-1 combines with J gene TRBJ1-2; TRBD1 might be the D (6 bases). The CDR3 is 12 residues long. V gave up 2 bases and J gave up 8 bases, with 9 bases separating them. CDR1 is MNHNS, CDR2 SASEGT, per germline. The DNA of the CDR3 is TGTGCCAGCAGTGAAACAGGGCGCGGCTACACCTTC. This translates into CASSETGRGYTF.

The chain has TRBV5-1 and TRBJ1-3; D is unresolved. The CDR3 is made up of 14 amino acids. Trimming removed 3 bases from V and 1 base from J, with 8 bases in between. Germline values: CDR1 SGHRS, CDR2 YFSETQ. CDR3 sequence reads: CASSSTLSGNTIYF. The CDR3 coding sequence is TGCGCCAGCAGCTCTACCCTATCTGGAAACACCATATATTTT.

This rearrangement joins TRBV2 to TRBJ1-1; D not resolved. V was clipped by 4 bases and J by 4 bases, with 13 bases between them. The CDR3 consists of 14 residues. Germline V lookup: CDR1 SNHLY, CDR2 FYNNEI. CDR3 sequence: CASSAAGEATEAFF. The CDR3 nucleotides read TGTGCCAGCAGTGCGGCAGGCGAAGCCACTGAAGCTTTCTTT.

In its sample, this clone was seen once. CDR3 nucleotides: TGTGCCAGCAGCTGGGGGGGGGATACTGAAGCTTTCTTT. This encodes CASSWGGDTEAFF. The V call is TRBV7-9, the J call TRBJ1-1, with D tentatively TRBD1 (5 bases). V lost 4 bases and J lost 5, with 11 bases in between. The CDR3 contains 13 residues. Per germline, CDR1 SEHNR and CDR2 FQNEAQ (reference sequence).

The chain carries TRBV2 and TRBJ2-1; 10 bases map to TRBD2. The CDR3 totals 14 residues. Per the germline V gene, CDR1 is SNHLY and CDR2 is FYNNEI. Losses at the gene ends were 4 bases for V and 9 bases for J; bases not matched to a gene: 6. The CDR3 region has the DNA TGTGCCAGCAGTGCGAGCGGGGGGGCCGGTGAGCAGTTCTTC. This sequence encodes CASSASGGAGEQFF.

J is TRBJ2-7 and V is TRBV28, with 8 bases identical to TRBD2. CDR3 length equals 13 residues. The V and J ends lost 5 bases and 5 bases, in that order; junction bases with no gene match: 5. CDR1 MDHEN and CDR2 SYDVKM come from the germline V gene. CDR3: CASSSGRYDEQYF. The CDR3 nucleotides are TGTGCCAGCAGTAGCGGGAGATACGACGAGCAGTACTTC. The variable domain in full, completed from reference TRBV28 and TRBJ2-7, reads DVKVTQSSRYLVKRTGEKVFLECVQDMDHENMFWYRQDPGLGLRLIYFSYDVKMKEKGDIPEGYSVSREKKERFSLILESASTNQTSMYLCASSSGRYDEQYFGPGTRLTVT.

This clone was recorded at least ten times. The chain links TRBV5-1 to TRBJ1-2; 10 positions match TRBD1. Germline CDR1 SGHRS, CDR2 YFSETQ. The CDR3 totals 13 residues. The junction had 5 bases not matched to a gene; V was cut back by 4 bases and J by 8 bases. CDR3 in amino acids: CASSPGQGEGYTF. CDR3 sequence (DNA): TGCGCCAGCAGCCCTGGACAGGGGGAGGGCTACACCTTC.

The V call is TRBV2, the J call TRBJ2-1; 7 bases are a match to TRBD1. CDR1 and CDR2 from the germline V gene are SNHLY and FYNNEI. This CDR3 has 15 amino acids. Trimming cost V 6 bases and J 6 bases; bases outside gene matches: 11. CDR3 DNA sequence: TGTGCCAGCAGCCAGAATACAGGGGTGGCCAATGAGCAGTTCTTC. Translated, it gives CASSQNTGVANEQFF. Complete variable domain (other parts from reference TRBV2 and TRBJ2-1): EPEVTQTPSHQVTQMGQEVILRCVPISNHLYFYWYRQILGQKVEFLVSFYNNEISEKSEIFDDQFSVERPDGSNFTLKIRSTKLEDSAMYFCASSQNTGVANEQFFGPGTRLTVL.

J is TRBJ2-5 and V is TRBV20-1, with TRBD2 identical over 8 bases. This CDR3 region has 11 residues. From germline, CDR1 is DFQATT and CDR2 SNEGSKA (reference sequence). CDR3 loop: CSTSGQETQYF. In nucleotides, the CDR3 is TGCAGCACTAGCGGCCAAGAGACCCAGTACTTC.

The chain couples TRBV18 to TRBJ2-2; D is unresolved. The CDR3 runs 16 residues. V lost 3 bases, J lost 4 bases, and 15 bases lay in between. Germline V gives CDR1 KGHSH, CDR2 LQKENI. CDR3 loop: CASSPPTSFFTGELFF. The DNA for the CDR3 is TGTGCCAGCTCACCCCCCACCAGTTTTTTCACCGGGGAGCTGTTTTTT.

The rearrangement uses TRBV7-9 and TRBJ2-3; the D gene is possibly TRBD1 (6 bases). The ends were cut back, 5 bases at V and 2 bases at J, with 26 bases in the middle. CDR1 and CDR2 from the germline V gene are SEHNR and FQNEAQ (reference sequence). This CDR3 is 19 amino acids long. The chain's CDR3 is CASSPRAGEYRRFTDTQYF. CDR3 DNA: TGTGCCAGCAGCCCCCGCGCAGGGGAATATCGTCGGTTCACAGATACGCAGTATTTT.

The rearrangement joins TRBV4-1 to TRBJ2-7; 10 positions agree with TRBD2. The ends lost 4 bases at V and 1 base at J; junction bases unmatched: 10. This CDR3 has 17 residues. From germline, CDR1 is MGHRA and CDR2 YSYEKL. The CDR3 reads CASSPQLAGLESYEQYF. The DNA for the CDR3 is TGCGCCAGCAGCCCCCAACTAGCGGGGCTTGAGTCCTACGAGCAGTACTTC.

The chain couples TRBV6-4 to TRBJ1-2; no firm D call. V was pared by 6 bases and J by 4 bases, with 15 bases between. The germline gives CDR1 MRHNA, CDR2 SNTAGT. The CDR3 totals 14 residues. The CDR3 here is CASSLGQDSYGYTF. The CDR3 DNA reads TGTGCCAGCAGCCTAGGGCAGGACTCCTATGGCTACACCTTC.

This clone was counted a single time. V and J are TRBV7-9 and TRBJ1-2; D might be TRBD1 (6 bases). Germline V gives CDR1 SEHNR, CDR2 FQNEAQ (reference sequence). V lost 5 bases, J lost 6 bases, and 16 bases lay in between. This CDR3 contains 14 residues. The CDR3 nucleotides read TGTGCCAGCAGCCAAGGCGGGGGGCCCGATGGCTACACCTTC. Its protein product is CASSQGGGPDGYTF.

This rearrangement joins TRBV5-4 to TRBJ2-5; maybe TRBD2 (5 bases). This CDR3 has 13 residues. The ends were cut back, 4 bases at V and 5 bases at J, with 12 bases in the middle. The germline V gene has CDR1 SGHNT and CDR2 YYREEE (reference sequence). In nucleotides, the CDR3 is TGTGCCAGCAGCCCCGGGAACGGGGAGACCCAGTACTTC. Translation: CASSPGNGETQYF.

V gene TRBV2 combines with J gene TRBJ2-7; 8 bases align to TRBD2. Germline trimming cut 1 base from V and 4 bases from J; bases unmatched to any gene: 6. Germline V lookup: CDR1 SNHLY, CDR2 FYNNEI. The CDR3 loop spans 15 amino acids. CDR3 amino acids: CASSEGTGGGYEQYF. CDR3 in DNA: TGTGCCAGCAGTGAAGGGACGGGAGGGGGGTACGAGCAGTACTTC.